The next 10 T cell receptor beta chains were all read from a single sample in a study of blood T cell repertoires in COVID-19. Assay: immunoSEQ multiplex PCR; the TCRdb copy retains only in-frame clones and omits some. The repertoire holds about 83,000 clones, about nine tenths seen once, with under 3% in the top ten. Sequencing input: peripheral blood. The receptors derive from a woman aged 45-65 years with active or convalescent COVID-19.

V is TRBV7-2 and J is TRBJ1-3; tentatively, D is TRBD1 (6 bases). CDR1 and CDR2 (germline): SGHTA, FQGNSA. The length of the CDR3 is 15 residues. Deletions cut 6 bases from V and 0 bases from J, with 12 bases between. CDR3 region: CASRSGGLSGNTIYF. CDR3 nucleotides: TGTGCCAGCAGGTCGGGGGGCCTCTCTGGAAACACCATATATTTT.

This chain links TRBV7-9 with TRBJ2-3; 9 bases agree with TRBD2. Looked up from germline, CDR1 is SEHNR and CDR2 is FQNEAQ (reference sequence). CDR3 length: 17 residues. The trim removed 6 bases at V and 2 bases at J, leaving 12 bases unmatched. The CDR3 nucleotides are TGTGCCAGCAGACCAGGGGTAGCGGGGGCCGCCACAGATACGCAGTATTTT. Protein product: CASRPGVAGAATDTQYF.

This clone was detected once. V is TRBV2 and J is TRBJ2-3, with TRBD1 identical over 10 bases. This CDR3 spans 14 amino acids. Germline V gene sequence: CDR1 SNHLY, CDR2 FYNNEI. The junction had 6 bases not matched to a gene; V was cut back by 6 bases and J by 6 bases. The CDR3 DNA reads TGTGCCAGCAGCCGGGACAGGGGCCTTGATACGCAGTATTTT. It codes for CASSRDRGLDTQYF.

The chain has TRBV6-5 and TRBJ1-4, with D maybe TRBD1 (5 bases). The CDR3 is 15 amino acids. The V end lost 6 bases, the J end lost 2 bases, and 13 bases lay between the germline ends. Germline lookup yields CDR1 MNHEY and CDR2 SVGAGI. The CDR3: CASRGQGRTNEKLFF. The DNA of the CDR3 is TGTGCCAGCAGAGGGCAGGGCCGTACTAATGAAAAACTGTTTTTT.

This clone was counted only a few times. The V call is TRBV29-1, the J call TRBJ1-1; D remains unclear. Germline V gene data show CDR1 as SQVTM and CDR2 as ANQGSEA. The CDR3 loop spans 11 amino acids. Trimming took off 6 bases at V and 6 bases at J, with 11 bases between the two ends. CDR3 amino acids: CSVGETAEAFF. The CDR3 coding sequence is TGCAGCGTGGGAGAAACGGCTGAAGCTTTCTTT. The whole variable domain, remainder taken from reference TRBV29-1 and TRBJ1-1, is SAVISQKPSRDICQRGTSLTIQCQVDSQVTMMFWYRQQPGQSLTLIATANQGSEATYESGFVIDKFPISRPNLTFSTLTVSNMSPEDSSIYLCSVGETAEAFFGQGTRLTVV.

V gene TRBV18 combines with J gene TRBJ2-4; D unresolved. V lost 2 bases and J 8 bases, leaving 10 bases between the germline ends. The length of the CDR3 is 13 residues. Germline-derived CDR1 and CDR2 are KGHSH and LQKENI. The CDR3 nucleotides are TGTGCCAGCTCACCAGGAGTATTGGACATTCAGTACTTC. It is translated as CASSPGVLDIQYF.

The J gene is TRBJ1-6, the V gene TRBV19; 7 positions match TRBD1. The CDR3 contains 14 residues. The V segment lost 10 bases and the J segment 9 bases; nucleotides outside the gene matches: 12. In germline, CDR1 is LNHDA, CDR2 SQIVND (reference sequence). CDR3 loop: CATQQGSLFSPLHF. CDR3 in DNA: TGTGCCACACAACAGGGGAGTCTCTTTTCACCCCTCCACTTT.

This chain joins TRBV9 and TRBJ1-1, with D maybe TRBD1 (5 bases). Deletions cut 4 bases from V and 7 bases from J, with 14 bases between. There are 13 residues in the CDR3. Looked up from germline, CDR1 is SGDLS and CDR2 is YYNGEE. The CDR3 region is CASSPNQGGEAFF. CDR3 nucleotide sequence: TGTGCCAGCAGCCCTAACCAGGGAGGTGAAGCTTTCTTT.

This clone came up a few times. The chain combines TRBV9 with TRBJ2-2; D unresolved. V gave up 2 bases and J gave up 1 base, with 12 bases separating them. The CDR3 is 16 residues long. CDR1 and CDR2 from the germline V gene are SGDLS and YYNGEE. Here the CDR3 DNA reads TGTGCCAGCAGCGTCCGAGTCCTCCAGAACACCGGGGAGCTGTTTTTT. Translated: CASSVRVLQNTGELFF. Variable domain in full (rest from reference TRBV9 and TRBJ2-2): DSGVTQTPKHLITATGQRVTLRCSPRSGDLSVYWYQQSLDQGLQFLIQYYNGEERAKGNILERFSAQQFPDLHSELNLSSLELGDSALYFCASSVRVLQNTGELFFGEGSRLTVL.

The chain is built from TRBV9 and TRBJ2-3; the match to TRBD2 covers 9 bases. Germline CDR1 and CDR2: SGDLS and YYNGEE. The CDR3 extends over 17 amino acids. Trimming took 1 base from V and 3 from J; bases not matched to a gene: 9. The DNA of the CDR3 is TGTGCCAGCAGCGTATCCAGCGGGGGGCTTTTGACAGATACGCAGTATTTT. Residues: CASSVSSGGLLTDTQYF.